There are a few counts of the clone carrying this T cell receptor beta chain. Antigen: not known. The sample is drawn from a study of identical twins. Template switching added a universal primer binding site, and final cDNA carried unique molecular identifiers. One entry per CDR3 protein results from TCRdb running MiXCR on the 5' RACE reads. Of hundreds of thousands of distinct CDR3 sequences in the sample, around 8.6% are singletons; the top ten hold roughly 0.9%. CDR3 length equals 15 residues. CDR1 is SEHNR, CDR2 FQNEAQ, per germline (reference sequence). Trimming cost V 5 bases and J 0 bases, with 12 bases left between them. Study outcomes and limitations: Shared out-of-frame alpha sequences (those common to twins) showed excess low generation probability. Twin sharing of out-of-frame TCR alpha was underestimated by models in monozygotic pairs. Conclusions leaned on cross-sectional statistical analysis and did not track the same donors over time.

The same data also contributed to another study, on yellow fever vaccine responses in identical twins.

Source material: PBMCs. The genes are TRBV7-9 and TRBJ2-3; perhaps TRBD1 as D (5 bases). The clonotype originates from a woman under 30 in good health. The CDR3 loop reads CASSQRTTSTDTQYF. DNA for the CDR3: TGTGCCAGCAGCCAAAGGACAACTAGCACAGATACGCAGTATTTT.